The present entry profiles one T cell receptor (beta chain) with its context. What this receptor recognizes is not known. Base quality data are lacking; no much larger clone is found one base away. This sample is part of a study of cytomegalovirus exposure and HLA in healthy donors (dated by TCRdb to about 2017). Study-wide context: An earlier analysis of some 550 of the donors reported about 290 Gb of sequence data and about 100 million unique TCR beta sequences from about 179 million T cells. The number of donors typed differed by locus, with about 629-630 for A, B, C, DRB1 and DQB1, 522 for DQA1, about 610 for DPA1, and approximately 470 for DPB1. The study combined high-throughput TCR immunosequencing, statistical association of individual TCRs with disease status, and machine learning to predict cytomegalovirus infection status. Among 300 to 500 genotyped donors of the cohort, an average of approximately 240,000 unique TCR beta nucleotide sequences was sequenced per donor, of which roughly 18% were non-productive. In a later genetic analysis, genome-wide SNP genotypes for about 65% of the 666 donors were used, and that subset was treated as a discovery cohort. Class I and class II HLA loci were covered by the typing at four-digit resolution. Along with the approximately 700-subject first cohort, a separate validation cohort of around 110 different subjects was used. The later analysis used no new phenotypic data to find candidate immune exposures, relying instead on TCR beta sequences and their occurrence across donors. Donor age, sex, ethnicity and CMV serostatus were compiled alongside the repertoire data. Among the roughly 410 genotyped donors, under 90% belonged to the genetic ancestry cluster associated with self-reported Caucasian donors. A later analysis re-analyzed previously published TCR beta repertoires from approximately 700 donors and added high-resolution HLA genotyping to study TCR occurrence patterns. All discovery cohort repertoires had been generated using a single sequencing platform. An early release that covered around 590 HLA-typed donors contained around 300 gigabases of sequencing data and 75 million to 100 million unique TCR sequences. To decide whether each TCR beta V gene segment behaved as functional or pseudogenic, an earlier analysis of over 500 of the donors relied on high-throughput TCR beta sequencing. The study profiled the T cell repertoires of 500 to 800 subjects by immunosequencing and related them to cytomegalovirus serostatus. Roughly 5 DR-DQ haplotypes were handled as single units for association and clustering, since linkage in the cohort was strong. The aim of the study was to test whether cataloging public T cell receptors could identify signatures of past pathogen exposure. Overall study outcomes, separate from this receptor: A total of 150 or so TCR beta chains were listed by the study as associated with cytomegalovirus. The sequencing pipeline was judged likely to have produced a cluster of highly shared sequence variants as a technical artifact. In a later analysis, HLA-associated TCR beta chains were found to be more clonally expanded and to have lower generation probabilities than equally common non-associated chains. Presence/absence analyses assumed roughly uniform sequencing depth across donors, an assumption that may not hold. Strong co-occurrence of HLA alleles, especially DR and DQ, made assigning TCR associations to individual alleles difficult. Across donors, most TCR sequences were observed very rarely, whereas some public TCRs were present in many individuals. According to a later analysis, most CMV-associated TCR beta chains appeared to be HLA-restricted, and the HLA associations seemed to be driven largely by CMV exposure. Immune exposure information for the cohort was limited to CMV serostatus. A further reported finding was that TCR beta sequences accurately predicted the HLA-A and HLA-B alleles for most subjects in the first cohort. At a false discovery rate of 0.05, a later analysis linked some 17,000 TCR beta sequences to specific HLA alleles. In a later genetic analysis, fewer N-insertions in productive TCRs were reported among donors in an Asian-associated ancestry cluster than the roughly 640-donor mean. Broadly in line with IMGT annotations, most TCR beta V segments showed up in productive rearrangements about 87% or about 30% of the time in an earlier analysis of under 700 of the donors. V-gene and J-gene trimming of TCR beta chains was associated with a missense DCLRE1C variant in a later genetic analysis, and the association was replicated in an independent cohort. According to a later analysis, parvovirus B19, influenza, CMV and Epstein-Barr virus appeared linked to several top co-occurrence clusters. The classifier was reported to diagnose cytomegalovirus status with high specificity and sensitivity in both the original cohort and the validation cohort. In a later analysis, TCR association rates were found to vary across HLA loci, with the most associated TCRs seen for DRB1 alleles and the fewest for HLA-C alleles. Linkage disequilibrium might explain the correlated functional status among segregating V segments, but an unknown experimental factor could not be ruled out. A few of the identified cytomegalovirus-associated TCR beta chains were confirmed in vitro to be specific for cytomegalovirus antigens. Over 15 rarely observed V segments, including chromosome 9 orphons, were excluded from the earlier analysis of 550 to 700 of the donors because counts were too low. HLA typing was unavailable for some donors at each locus, so association tests used only the typed subset. Some IMGT-functional V segments, including TRBV6-2 and TRBV6-3, could not be distinguished by the 87-base-pair reads and were therefore excluded. This cohort had only TCR beta chains sequenced, and the lack of alpha or paired-chain data limited which features could be detected. It was suggested by the authors that the approach could potentially be generalized to other disease states and immunological phenotypes.

The method behind the library was the immunoSEQ multiplex PCR assay. For the multiplex PCR, a mixture combining 60 forward primers for TCR Vbeta segments and 13 reverse primers for TCR Jbeta segments was used. Amplification of the CDR3 region of rearranged TCR beta genes was performed with a multiplex PCR assay on genomic DNA. On the Illumina HiSeq System, the amplified TCR beta libraries were sequenced as 87-base-pair reads. As for how the authors treated the data: Across the 500 to 850 repertoires, a later analysis counted some 81 million unique TCR beta chains, around 11 million of which were shared by at least two donors. To remove PCR and sequencing errors, raw reads were error-corrected and collapsed into unique sequences using a nearest-neighbor algorithm that merged closely related sequences. V, D and J gene segments were assigned by aligning CDR3 sequences to IMGT reference sequences. For a sequence to be retained, a match of at least six nucleotides to both a V gene segment and a J gene segment was required. Rearrangements were classified as productive when the CDR3 lacked stop codons and remained in frame with V and J, and all other rearrangements were classified as non-productive. Following IMGT convention, CDR3 was defined as the stretch from the second conserved V-encoded cysteine up to the conserved J-encoded phenylalanine. The earlier analysis of 550 to 650 of the donors excluded any sequence lacking an unambiguous match to a single V gene segment. In an earlier analysis of approximately 550 of the donors, V segments were called functional above 56.7% productive rearrangements and were called segregating when the between-donor standard deviation exceeded 5%. To diagnose cytomegalovirus status from the catalog of TCR beta chain sequences, a statistical classification framework was built. In a later analysis, V and J genes were assigned by comparing TCR nucleotide sequences against IMGT/GENE-DB human TR gene sequences. The TCRdist pipeline was used in a later analysis to assign CDR3 sequences and most-parsimonious VDJ recombination scenarios. In a later analysis, every TCR beta chain was defined by the combination of its CDR3 amino acid sequence and its V-gene family, and reads without a unique V-gene family were dropped. In a later analysis, some 600 highly shared, low-generation-probability nucleotide sequences were removed to address suspected cross-contamination and a sequencing artifact. A later analysis calculated a clonal expansion index for each public chain from normalized within-repertoire ranks of inferred template counts. A later analysis computed generation probabilities with a VDJ recombination model fitted to out-of-frame rearrangements, and checked the results against IGoR. In a later analysis, hypergeometric tests were used to score TCR-TCR, TCR-HLA and TCR-CMV co-occurrence, with a repertoire-size bias correction applied to TCR pairs. To estimate false discovery rates, a later analysis permuted the HLA or CMV assignments 20 times. In a later analysis, co-occurring TCRs were grouped with DBSCAN, and TCRdist sequence similarity was added when clustering was performed within HLA-allele-positive subsets. For co-occurrence clustering, repertoires with fewer than 30,000 or more than 120,000 public chains were excluded, along with a handful of repertoires with anomalous nucleotide sharing. The clones in this table, taken by TCRdb from immuneACCESS, are in-frame only. Not every clone is retained; where verified, under half of the shortfall comes from an unresolved V gene, and the cause of the rest is unknown. That table gives V, J and clone size, and the DNA gave D and trimming. The table for this sample lists approximately 110,000 clones; approximately 81% of them were counted only once. Clones ranked in the top ten supply 2.2% of the sample.

The cohort was made up of under 800 healthy bone marrow donors. Cohort members were all nominally healthy when sampled, although unrecorded immune exposures were likely present. The donor was CMV seronegative and was included in the group of a few hundred seronegative cohort members. A peripheral blood sample was collected from each donor, and TCR beta sequencing was performed on peripheral blood mononuclear cells. Genomic DNA was extracted from the blood cell samples with the Qiagen DNeasy Blood Extraction Kit. V has 2 bases trimmed and J has 8 bases trimmed; junction bases matching no gene number 11. Taken from the germline V gene (reference sequence), the CDR1 and CDR2 loops are LNHDA and SQIVND. The CDR3, from cysteine to phenylalanine, totals 15 residues. Only the CDR3 region is kept as DNA, spanning 45 bases read in frame from base 1.

Sequencing was performed on PBMCs. The chain employs TRBV19 and TRBJ1-2; the junction holds 7 bases that match TRBD1. The origin of this receptor is a woman aged 25 to 39 in good health and CMV-seronegative. The base sequence is TGTGCCAGTAGTATATCTCCCGGGACAGCATTGGGCTACACCTTC. Its translation reads: CASSISPGTALGYTF.